This T cell receptor (beta chain) was found in a study of early T cells in non-severe SARS-CoV-2 infection. About the study: The study sequenced bulk RNA from unsorted whole blood, with chains unpaired. Study-level points and caveats: Missing private and CD4 specificities, VDJdb matching favored anti-spike CD8 responses.

Tagging with unique molecular identifiers was applied to individual cDNA molecules. TCRdb re-called the 5' RACE reads through MiXCR, storing one row per CDR3 protein. Among 85,000 to 90,000 distinct CDR3 sequences listed, 14% to 15% were seen once. V was cut by 2 bases and J by 7 bases, with 12 bases left in between. Looked up from germline, CDR1 is WSHSY and CDR2 is SAAADI. There are 13 residues in the CDR3. This clonotype was detected a few times. Its antigen is not known. The source of this sequence is an adult who was a healthcare worker with PCR-confirmed SARS-CoV-2 infection or an uninfected control (not recorded which). Sequenced: whole blood. This chain connects TRBV10-2 to TRBJ2-7, with D unclear. The CDR3 DNA follows: TGCGCCAGCAGTGAGCGTCCAGCTCTAGAGCAGTACGTC. It yields the protein CASSERPALEQYV.